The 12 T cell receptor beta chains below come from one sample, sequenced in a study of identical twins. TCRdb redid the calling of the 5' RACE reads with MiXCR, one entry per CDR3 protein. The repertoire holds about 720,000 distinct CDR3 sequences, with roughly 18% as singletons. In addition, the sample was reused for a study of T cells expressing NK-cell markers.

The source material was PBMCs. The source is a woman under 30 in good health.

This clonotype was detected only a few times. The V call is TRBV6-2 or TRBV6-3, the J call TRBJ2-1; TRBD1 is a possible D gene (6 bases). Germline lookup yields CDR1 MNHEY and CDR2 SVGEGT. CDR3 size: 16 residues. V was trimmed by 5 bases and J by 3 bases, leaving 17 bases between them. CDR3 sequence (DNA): TGTGCCAGCAGTAACCCTACAGGGAAGGTCTACAATGAGCAGTTCTTC. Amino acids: CASSNPTGKVYNEQFF.

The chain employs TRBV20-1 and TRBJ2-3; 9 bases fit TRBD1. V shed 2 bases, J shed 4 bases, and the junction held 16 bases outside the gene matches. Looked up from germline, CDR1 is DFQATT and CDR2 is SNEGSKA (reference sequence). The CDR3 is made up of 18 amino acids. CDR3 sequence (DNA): TGCAGTGCTAGAAGAGTCGATGGACAGGGGTGGGTTCCAGATACGCAGTATTTT. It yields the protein CSARRVDGQGWVPDTQYF.

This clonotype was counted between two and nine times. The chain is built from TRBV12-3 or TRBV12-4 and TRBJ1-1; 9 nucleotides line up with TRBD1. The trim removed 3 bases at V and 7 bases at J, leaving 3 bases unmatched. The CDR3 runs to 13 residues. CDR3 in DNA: TGTGCCAGCAGTTTGGGGACAGGGTTTGAAGCTTTCTTT. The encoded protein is CASSLGTGFEAFF.

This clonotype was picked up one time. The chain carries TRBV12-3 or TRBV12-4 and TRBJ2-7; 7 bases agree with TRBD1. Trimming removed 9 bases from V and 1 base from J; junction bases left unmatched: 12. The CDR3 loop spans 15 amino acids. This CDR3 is CASRLRGTPSYEQYF. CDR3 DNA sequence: TGTGCCAGTCGCCTCAGGGGGACGCCGTCCTACGAGCAGTACTTC.

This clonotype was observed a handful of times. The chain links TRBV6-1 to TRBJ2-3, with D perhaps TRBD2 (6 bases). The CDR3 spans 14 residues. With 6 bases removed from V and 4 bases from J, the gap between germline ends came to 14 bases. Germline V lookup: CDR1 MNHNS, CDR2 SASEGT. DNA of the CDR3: TGTGCCAGCAGCCGAGGAGGGGATTCAGATACGCAGTATTTT. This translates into CASSRGGDSDTQYF.

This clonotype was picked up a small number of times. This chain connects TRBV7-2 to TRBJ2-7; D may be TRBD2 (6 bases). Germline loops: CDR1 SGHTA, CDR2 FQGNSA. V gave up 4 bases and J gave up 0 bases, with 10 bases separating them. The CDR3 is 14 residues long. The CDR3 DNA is TGTGCCAGCAGCTGGGGGAGGAGCTCCTACGAGCAGTACTTC. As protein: CASSWGRSSYEQYF. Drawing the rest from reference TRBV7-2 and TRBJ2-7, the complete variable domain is GAGVSQSPSNKVTEKGKDVELRCDPISGHTALYWYRQSLGQGLEFLIYFQGNSAPDKSGLPSDRFSAERTGGSVSTLTIQRTQQEDSAVYLCASSWGRSSYEQYFGPGTRLTVT.

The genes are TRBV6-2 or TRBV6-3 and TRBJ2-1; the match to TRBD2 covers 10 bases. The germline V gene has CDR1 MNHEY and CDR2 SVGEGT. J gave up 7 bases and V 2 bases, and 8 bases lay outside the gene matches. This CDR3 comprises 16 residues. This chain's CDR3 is CASSYGGSGRNNEQFF. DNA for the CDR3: TGTGCCAGCAGTTACGGGGGTAGCGGGAGGAATAATGAGCAGTTCTTC.

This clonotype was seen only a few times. CDR3 nucleotide sequence: TGCAGTGCTAGAGACGGCCACCAGTACTTC. Protein sequence: CSARDGHQYF. The genes are TRBV20-1 and TRBJ2-5; D remains unclear. Trimming pared 0 bases from V and 10 bases from J, leaving 6 bases between. The CDR3 sequence is 10 residues long. Germline-derived CDR1 and CDR2 are DFQATT and SNEGSKA (reference sequence).

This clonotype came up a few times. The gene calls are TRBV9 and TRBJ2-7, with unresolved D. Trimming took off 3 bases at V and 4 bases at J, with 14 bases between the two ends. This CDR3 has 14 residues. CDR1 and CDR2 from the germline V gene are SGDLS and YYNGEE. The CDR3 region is CASSADQTIYEQYF. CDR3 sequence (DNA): TGTGCCAGCAGCGCTGACCAGACCATTTACGAGCAGTACTTC.

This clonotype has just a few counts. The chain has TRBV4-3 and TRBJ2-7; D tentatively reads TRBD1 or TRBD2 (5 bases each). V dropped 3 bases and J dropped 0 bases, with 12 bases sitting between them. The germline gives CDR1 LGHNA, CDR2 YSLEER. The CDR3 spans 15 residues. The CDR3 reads CASSHHWGSSYEQYF. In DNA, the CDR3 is TGCGCCAGCAGCCATCATTGGGGGAGCTCCTACGAGCAGTACTTC.

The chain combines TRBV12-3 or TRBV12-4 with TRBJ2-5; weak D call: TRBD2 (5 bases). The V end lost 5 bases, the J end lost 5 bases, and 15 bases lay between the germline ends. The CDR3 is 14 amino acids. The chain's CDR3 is CASSPVAHSETQYF. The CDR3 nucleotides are TGTGCCAGCAGTCCCGTAGCGCACTCGGAGACCCAGTACTTC.

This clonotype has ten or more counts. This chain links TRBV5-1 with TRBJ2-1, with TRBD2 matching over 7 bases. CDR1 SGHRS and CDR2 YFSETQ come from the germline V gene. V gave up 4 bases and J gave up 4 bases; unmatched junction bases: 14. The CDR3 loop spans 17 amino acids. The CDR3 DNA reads TGCGCCAGCAGCCCCCCTTACTGGGAGGGCCCGTACAATGAGCAGTTCTTC. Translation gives CASSPPYWEGPYNEQFF.